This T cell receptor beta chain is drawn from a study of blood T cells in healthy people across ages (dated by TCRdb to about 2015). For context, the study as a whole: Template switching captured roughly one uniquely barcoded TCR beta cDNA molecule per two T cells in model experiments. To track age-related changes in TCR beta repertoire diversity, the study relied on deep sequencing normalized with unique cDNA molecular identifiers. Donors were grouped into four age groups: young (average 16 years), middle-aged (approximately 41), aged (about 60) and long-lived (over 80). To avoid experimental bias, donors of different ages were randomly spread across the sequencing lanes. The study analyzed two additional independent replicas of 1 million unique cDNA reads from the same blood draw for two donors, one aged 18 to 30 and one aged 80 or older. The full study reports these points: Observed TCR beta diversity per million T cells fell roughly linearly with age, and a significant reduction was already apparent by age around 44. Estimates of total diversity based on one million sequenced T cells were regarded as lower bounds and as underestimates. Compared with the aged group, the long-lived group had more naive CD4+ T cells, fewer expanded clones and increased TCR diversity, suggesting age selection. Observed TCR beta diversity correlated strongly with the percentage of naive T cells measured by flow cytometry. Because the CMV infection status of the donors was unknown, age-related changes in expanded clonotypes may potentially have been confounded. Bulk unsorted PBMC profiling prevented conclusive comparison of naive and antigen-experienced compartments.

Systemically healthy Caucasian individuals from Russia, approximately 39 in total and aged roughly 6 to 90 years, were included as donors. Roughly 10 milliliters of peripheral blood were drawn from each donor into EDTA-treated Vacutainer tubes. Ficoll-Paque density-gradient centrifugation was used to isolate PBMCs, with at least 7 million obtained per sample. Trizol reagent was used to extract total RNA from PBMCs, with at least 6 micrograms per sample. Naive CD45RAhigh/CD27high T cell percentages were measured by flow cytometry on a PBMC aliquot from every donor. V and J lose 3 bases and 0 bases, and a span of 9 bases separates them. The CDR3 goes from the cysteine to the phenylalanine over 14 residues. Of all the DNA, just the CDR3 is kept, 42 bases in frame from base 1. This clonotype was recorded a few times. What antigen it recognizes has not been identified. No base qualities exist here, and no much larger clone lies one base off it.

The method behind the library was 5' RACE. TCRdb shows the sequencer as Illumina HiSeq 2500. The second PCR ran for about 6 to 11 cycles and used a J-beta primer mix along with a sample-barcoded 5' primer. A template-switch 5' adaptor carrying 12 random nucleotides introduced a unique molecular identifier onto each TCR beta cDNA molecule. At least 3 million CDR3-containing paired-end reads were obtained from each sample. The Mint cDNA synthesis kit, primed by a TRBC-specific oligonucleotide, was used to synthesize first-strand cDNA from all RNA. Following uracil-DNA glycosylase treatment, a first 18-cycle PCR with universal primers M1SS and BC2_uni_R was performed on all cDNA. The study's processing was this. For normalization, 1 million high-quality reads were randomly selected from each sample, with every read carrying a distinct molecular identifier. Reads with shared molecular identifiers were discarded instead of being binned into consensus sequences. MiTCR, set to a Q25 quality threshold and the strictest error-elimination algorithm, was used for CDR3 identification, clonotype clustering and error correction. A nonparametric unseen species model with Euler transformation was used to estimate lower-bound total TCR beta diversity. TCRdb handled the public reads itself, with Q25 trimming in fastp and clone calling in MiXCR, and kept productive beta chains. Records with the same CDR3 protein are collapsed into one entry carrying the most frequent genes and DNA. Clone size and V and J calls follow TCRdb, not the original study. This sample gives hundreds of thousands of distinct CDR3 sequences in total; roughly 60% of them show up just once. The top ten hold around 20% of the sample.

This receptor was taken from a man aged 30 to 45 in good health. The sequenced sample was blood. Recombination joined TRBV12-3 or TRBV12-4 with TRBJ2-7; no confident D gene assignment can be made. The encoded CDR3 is CASSFGSLSYEQYF. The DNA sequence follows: TGTGCCAGCAGTTTCGGGTCCCTCTCCTACGAGCAGTACTTC.